The next 6 T cell receptor beta chains were all read from a single sample in a study of T cell responses to AZD1222 COVID-19 vaccine. Using immunoSEQ multiplex PCR, the repertoire was profiled, and TCRdb retains in-frame clones only, with some absent. The sample records some 99,000 clones, about nine tenths being singletons. Specimen: peripheral blood, collected 28 days after the second AZD1222 dose. The receptors were sampled from an adult who received the AZD1222 COVID-19 vaccine.

J is TRBJ2-7 and V is TRBV28, with 9 bases fitting TRBD1. This CDR3 contains 14 residues. The J segment lost 5 bases and the V segment lost 4 bases, leaving 6 bases of the junction unmatched. The germline CDR1 and CDR2 sequences are MDHEN and SYDVKM. This CDR3 reads CASSSGQGFHEQYF. The CDR3 DNA follows: TGTGCCAGCAGTTCGGGACAGGGTTTCCACGAGCAGTACTTC. Using reference TRBV28 and TRBJ2-7 for the parts outside the CDR3, the full variable domain is DVKVTQSSRYLVKRTGEKVFLECVQDMDHENMFWYRQDPGLGLRLIYFSYDVKMKEKGDIPEGYSVSREKKERFSLILESASTNQTSMYLCASSSGQGFHEQYFGPGTRLTVT.

The rearrangement joins TRBV19 to TRBJ1-4; unclear D gene. V shed 5 bases and J shed 8 bases, with 15 bases lying between them. The CDR3 is 14 residues long. The V gene's germline CDR1 is LNHDA and CDR2 SQIVND (reference sequence). The CDR3: CASSYPGAWEKLFF. CDR3 in DNA: TGTGCCAGTAGTTATCCAGGAGCTTGGGAAAAACTGTTTTTT.

The chain carries TRBV6-5 and TRBJ1-4; TRBD1 is a possible D gene (5 bases). The CDR3 is made up of 14 amino acids. Germline V gives CDR1 MNHEY, CDR2 SVGAGI. Deletions cut 2 bases from V and 13 bases from J, with 17 bases between. CDR3 amino acids: CASSYEGNTGVLFF. Written as DNA, the CDR3 is TGTGCCAGCAGTTACGAGGGGAATACGGGGGTACTGTTTTTT.

The chain uses TRBV11-2 and TRBJ2-1; weak D call: TRBD2 (6 bases). V shed 1 base and J shed 6 bases, with 16 bases lying between them. Germline V CDR1 and CDR2: SGHAT, FQNNGV. The CDR3 has 16 amino acids. The CDR3 nucleotides are TGTGCCAGCAGCTTAGGGGGCCGGGAGTGGGGCAATGAGCAGTTCTTC. This codes for CASSLGGREWGNEQFF.

This chain links TRBV11-2 with TRBJ1-1; no reliable D call. CDR1 and CDR2 (germline): SGHAT, FQNNGV. V was clipped by 2 bases and J by 4 bases, with 14 bases between them. This CDR3 region has 15 residues. The CDR3 here is CASSLRRVGSTEAFF. CDR3 in DNA: TGTGCCAGCAGCTTACGAAGGGTTGGGAGCACTGAAGCTTTCTTT.

The rearrangement uses TRBV24-1 and TRBJ2-7; a possible D gene is TRBD2 (5 bases). The V gene lost 2 bases and the J gene lost 6 bases, with 7 bases spanning the gap. The germline CDR1 and CDR2 sequences are KGHDR and SFDVKD. The CDR3 is made up of 12 amino acids. CDR3 sequence: CATSDSGSEQYF. The CDR3 DNA sequence: TGTGCCACCAGTGATTCGGGATCCGAGCAGTACTTC.